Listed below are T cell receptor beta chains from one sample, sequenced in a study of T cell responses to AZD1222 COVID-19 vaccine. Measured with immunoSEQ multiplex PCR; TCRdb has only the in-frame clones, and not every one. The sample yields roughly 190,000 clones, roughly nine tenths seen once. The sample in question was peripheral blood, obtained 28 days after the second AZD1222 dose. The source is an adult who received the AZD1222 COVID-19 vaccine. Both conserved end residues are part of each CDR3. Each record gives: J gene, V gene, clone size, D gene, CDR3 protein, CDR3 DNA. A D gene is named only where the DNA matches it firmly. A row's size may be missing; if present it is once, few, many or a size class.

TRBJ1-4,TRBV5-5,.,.,CASRSPEGEKLFF,TGTGCCAGCAGGTCCCCGGAGGGTGAAAAACTGTTTTTT
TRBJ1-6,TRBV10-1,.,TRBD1,CASSETISPGQGHSPLHF,TGCGCCAGCAGTGAGACAATATCTCCGGGACAGGGGCACTCACCCCTCCACTTT
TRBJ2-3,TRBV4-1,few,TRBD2,CASSQKLAGTDTQYF,TGCGCCAGCAGCCAAAAACTAGCGGGGACAGATACGCAGTATTTT
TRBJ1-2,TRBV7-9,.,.,CASSLSRTEDYGYTF,TGTGCCAGCAGCTTGTCCCGGACAGAGGACTATGGCTACACCTTC
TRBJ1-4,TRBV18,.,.,CASSPDQPRTNEKLFF,TGTGCCAGCTCACCCGACCAGCCTCGAACTAATGAAAAACTGTTTTTT
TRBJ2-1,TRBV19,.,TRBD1,CASSPFGTGVYNEQFF,TGTGCCAGTAGTCCCTTCGGGACAGGGGTCTACAATGAGCAGTTCTTC
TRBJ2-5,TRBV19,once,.,CASSHETQYF,TGTGCCAGTAGTCACGAGACCCAGTACTTC
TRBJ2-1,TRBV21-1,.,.,CASSKGGGLAGGSSYNEQFF,TGTGCCAGCAGCAAAGGAGGGGGACTAGCGGGAGGGAGCTCCTACAATGAGCAGTTCTTC
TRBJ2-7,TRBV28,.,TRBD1,CASSSTLTGTGYYEQYF,TGTGCCAGCAGCTCCACACTTACCGGGACAGGGTACTACGAGCAGTACTTC
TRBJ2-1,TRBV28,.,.,CASSFSLLGADNEQFF,TGTGCCAGCAGTTTTTCCCTACTCGGTGCAGACAATGAGCAGTTCTTC
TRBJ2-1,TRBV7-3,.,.,CASSRSPGNNEQFF,TGTGCCAGCAGCCGGTCGCCCGGGAACAATGAGCAGTTCTTC
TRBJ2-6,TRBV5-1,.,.,CASSLRGGTGANVLTF,TGCGCCAGCAGCCTCCGAGGAGGAACTGGGGCCAACGTCCTGACTTTC
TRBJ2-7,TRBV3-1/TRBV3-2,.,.,CASSQGFEQYF,TGTGCCAGCAGCCAAGGGTTCGAGCAGTACTTC
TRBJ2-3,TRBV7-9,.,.,CASSDRITQYF,TGTGCCAGCAGCGACAGGATTACGCAGTATTTT
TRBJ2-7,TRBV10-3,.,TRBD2,CASAGSSGRSSYEQYF,TGTGCCAGCGCAGGCTCTAGCGGGAGGAGCTCCTACGAGCAGTACTTC
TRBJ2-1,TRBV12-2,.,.,CASRPGEGETINEQFF,TGTGCAAGTCGCCCCGGGGAGGGGGAGACTATTAATGAGCAGTTCTTC
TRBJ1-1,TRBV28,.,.,CASTLGSRGLTEAFF,TGTGCCAGCACTCTCGGGTCTCGGGGGCTTACTGAAGCTTTCTTT
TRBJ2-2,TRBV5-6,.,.,CASSSGLNGELFF,TGTGCCAGCAGCTCCGGACTTAACGGGGAGCTGTTTTTT
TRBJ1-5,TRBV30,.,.,CAWSEGLGQPQHF,TGTGCCTGGAGTGAGGGTCTGGGTCAGCCCCAGCATTTT
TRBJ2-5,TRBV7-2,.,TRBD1,CASSSQRGGRETQYF,TGTGCCAGCAGCTCCCAACGAGGGGGCCGGGAGACCCAGTACTTC
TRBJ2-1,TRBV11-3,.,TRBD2,CASSLGRGTSRLDEQFF,TGTGCCAGCAGCTTAGGTCGAGGGACTAGCCGCCTCGATGAGCAGTTCTTC
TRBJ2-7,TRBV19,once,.,CASSRRREAPPYEQYF,TGTGCCAGTAGTAGGAGAAGGGAAGCACCCCCCTACGAGCAGTACTTC
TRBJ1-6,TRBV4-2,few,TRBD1,CASSPEGTGWSSYNSPLHF,TGTGCCAGCAGCCCCGAGGGGACAGGATGGAGCTCCTATAATTCACCCCTCCACTTT
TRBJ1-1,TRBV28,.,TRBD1,CATGTGGPRLNTEAFF,TGTGCCACAGGGACAGGGGGCCCTCGATTGAACACTGAAGCTTTCTTT